This record looks at one TCR beta chain sequence and its context. This CDR3 is built from 16 residues. The germline CDR1 and CDR2 sequences are SEHNR and FQNEAQ (reference sequence). The ends were cut back, 3 bases at V and 4 bases at J, with 15 bases in the middle. The data derive from a study of blood T cells in healthy people across ages. A J-beta primer mix and a sample-barcoded 5' primer were used in a second PCR of about 7 to 12 cycles. TCRdb independently ran MiXCR on the 5' RACE reads; one entry per CDR3 protein. The table lists 2 million or so distinct CDR3 sequences, roughly 50% of them singletons.

The chain employs TRBV7-9 and TRBJ1-4, with D unclear. Material: blood. This TCR came from a woman between 35 and 50 years old in good health. CDR3 loop: CASSFLEGGVNEKLFF. In DNA, the CDR3 is TGTGCCAGCAGCTTTCTGGAGGGAGGTGTTAATGAAAAACTGTTTTTT.